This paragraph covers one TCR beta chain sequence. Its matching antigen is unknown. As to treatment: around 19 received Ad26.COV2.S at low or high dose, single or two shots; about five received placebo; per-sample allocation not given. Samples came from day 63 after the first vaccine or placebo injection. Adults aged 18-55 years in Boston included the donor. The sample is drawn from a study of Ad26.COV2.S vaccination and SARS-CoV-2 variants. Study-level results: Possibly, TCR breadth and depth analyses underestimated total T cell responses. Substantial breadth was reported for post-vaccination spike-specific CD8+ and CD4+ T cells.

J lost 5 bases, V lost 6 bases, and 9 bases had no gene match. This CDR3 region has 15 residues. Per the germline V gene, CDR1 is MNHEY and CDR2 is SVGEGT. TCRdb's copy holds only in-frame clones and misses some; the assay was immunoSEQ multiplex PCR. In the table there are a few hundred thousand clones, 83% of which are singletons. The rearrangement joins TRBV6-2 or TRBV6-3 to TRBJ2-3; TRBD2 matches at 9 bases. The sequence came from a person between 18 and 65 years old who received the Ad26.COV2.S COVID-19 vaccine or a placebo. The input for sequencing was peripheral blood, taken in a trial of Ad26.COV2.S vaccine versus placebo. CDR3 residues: CASSPSSGVIDTQYF. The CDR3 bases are TGTGCCAGCAGCCCTTCTAGCGGGGTGATAGATACGCAGTATTTT.